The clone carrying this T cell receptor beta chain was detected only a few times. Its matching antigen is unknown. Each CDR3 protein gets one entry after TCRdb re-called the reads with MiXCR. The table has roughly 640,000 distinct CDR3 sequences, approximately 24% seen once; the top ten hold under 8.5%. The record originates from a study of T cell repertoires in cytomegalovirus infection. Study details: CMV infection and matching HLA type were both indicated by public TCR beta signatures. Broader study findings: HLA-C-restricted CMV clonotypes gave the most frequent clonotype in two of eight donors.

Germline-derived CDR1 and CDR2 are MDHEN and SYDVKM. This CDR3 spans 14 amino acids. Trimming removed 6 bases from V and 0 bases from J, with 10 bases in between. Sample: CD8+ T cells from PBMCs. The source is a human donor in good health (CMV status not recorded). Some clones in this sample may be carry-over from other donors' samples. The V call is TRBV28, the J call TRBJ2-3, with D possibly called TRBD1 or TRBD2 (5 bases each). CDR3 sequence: CASSWDGSTDTQYF. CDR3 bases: TGTGCCAGCAGCTGGGACGGAAGCACAGATACGCAGTATTTT.